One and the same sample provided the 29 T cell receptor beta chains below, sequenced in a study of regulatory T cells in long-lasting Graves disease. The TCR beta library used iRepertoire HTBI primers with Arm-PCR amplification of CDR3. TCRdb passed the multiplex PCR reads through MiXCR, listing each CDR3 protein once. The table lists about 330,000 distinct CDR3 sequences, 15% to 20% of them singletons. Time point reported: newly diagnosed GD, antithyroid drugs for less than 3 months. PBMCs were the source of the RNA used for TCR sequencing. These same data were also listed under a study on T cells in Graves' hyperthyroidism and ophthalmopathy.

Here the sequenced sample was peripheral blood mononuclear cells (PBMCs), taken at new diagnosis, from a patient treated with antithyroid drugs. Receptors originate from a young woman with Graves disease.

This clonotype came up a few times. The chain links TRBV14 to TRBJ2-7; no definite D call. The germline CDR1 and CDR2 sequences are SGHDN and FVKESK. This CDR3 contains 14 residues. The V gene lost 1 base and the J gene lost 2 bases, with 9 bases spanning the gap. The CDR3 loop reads CASSQGGLPYEQYF. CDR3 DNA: TGTGCCAGCAGCCAAGGAGGCTTACCCTACGAGCAGTACTTC.

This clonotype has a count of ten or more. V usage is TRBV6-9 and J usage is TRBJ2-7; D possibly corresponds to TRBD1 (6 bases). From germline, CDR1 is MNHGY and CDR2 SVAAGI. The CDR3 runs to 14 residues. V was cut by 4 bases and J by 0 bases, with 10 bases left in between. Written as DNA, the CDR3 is TGTGCCAGCAGTTCCCAGGGGAGCTCCTACGAGCAGTACTTC. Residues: CASSSQGSSYEQYF.

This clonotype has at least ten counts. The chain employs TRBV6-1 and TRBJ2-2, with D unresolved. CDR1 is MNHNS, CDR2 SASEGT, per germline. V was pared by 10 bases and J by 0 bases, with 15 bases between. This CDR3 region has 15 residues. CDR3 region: CATSRSGSNTGELFF. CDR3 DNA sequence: TGTGCCACCTCAAGGTCTGGGTCGAACACCGGGGAGCTGTTTTTT.

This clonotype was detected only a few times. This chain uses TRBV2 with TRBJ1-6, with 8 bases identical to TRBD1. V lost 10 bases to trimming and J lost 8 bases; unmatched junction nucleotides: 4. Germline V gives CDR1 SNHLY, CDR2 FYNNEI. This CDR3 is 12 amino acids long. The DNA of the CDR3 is TGTGCCACACAGGGGGATGATTCACCCCTCCACTTT. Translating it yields CATQGDDSPLHF.

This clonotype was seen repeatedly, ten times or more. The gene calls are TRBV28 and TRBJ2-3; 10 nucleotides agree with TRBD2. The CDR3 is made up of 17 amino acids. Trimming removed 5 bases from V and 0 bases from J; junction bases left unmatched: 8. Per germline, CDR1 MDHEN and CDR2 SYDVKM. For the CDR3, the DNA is TGTGCCAGCAGTCCGAACGGACTAGCGGATAGCACAGATACGCAGTATTTT. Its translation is CASSPNGLADSTDTQYF. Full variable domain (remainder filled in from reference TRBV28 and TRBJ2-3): DVKVTQSSRYLVKRTGEKVFLECVQDMDHENMFWYRQDPGLGLRLIYFSYDVKMKEKGDIPEGYSVSREKKERFSLILESASTNQTSMYLCASSPNGLADSTDTQYFGPGTRLTVL.

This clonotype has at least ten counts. The CDR3 is CASSSGTGFDEQYF. The CDR3 DNA reads as TGTGCCAGCAGTTCCGGGACAGGGTTCGACGAGCAGTACTTC. The chain uses TRBV28 and TRBJ2-3; TRBD1 matches at 9 bases. The J call may be incorrect, as the DNA end agrees better with TRBJ2-7. The CDR3 has 14 residues. From germline, CDR1 is MDHEN and CDR2 SYDVKM.

DNA for the CDR3: TGTGCCAGCAGCTTGTCAGGACCTAATTCACCCCTCCACTTT. Amino acids: CASSLSGPNSPLHF. V usage is TRBV5-8 and J usage is TRBJ1-6; D gene uncertain. CDR3 length equals 14 residues. CDR1 is SGHTS, CDR2 YDEGEE, per germline. Trimming took 1 base from V and 6 from J, leaving 8 bases between them. The whole variable domain, filled in from reference TRBV5-8 and TRBJ1-6, reads EAGVTQSPTHLIKTRGQQATLRCSPISGHTSVYWYQQALGLGLQFLLWYDEGEERNRGNFPPRFSGRQFPNYSSELNVNALELEDSALYLCASSLSGPNSPLHFGNGTRLTVT.

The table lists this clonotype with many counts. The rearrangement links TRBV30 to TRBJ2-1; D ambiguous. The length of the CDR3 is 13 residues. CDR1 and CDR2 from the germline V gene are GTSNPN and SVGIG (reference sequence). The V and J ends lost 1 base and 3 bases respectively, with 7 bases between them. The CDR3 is CAWSGAIYNEQFF. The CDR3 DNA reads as TGTGCCTGGAGTGGGGCGATCTACAATGAGCAGTTCTTC.

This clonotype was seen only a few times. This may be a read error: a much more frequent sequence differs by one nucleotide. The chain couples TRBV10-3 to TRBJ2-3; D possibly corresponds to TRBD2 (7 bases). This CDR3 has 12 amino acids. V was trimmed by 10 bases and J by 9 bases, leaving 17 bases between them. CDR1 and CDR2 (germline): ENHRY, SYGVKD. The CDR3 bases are TGTGCCACCCGTCTGGAGGGGGGGACGCAGTATTTT. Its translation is CATRLEGGTQYF.

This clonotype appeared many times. The CDR3 sequence is CASSHSPWQQYF. For the CDR3, the DNA is TGTGCCAGCAGCCATTCCCCTTGGCAGCAGTACTTC. This chain joins TRBV3-1 and TRBJ2-7; unclear D gene. Germline V lookup: CDR1 LGHDT, CDR2 YNNKEL (reference sequence). This CDR3 comprises 12 residues. V lost 3 bases to trimming and J lost 8 bases, with 11 bases between them.

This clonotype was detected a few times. CDR3 protein: CASSWTSEKLFF. Here the CDR3 DNA reads TGTGCCAGCAGTTGGACTTCTGAAAAACTGTTTTTT. The J gene is TRBJ1-4, the V gene TRBV6-5; D remains unclear. This CDR3 contains 12 residues. CDR1 is MNHEY and CDR2 is SVGAGI in the germline V gene. V was trimmed by 4 bases and J by 7 bases, leaving 7 bases between them.

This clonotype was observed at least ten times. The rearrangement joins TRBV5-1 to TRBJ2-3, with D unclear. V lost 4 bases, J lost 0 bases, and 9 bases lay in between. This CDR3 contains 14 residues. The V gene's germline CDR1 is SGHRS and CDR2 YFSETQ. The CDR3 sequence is CASSTPSSTDTQYF. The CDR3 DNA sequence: TGCGCCAGCAGCACACCGTCTAGCACAGATACGCAGTATTTT.

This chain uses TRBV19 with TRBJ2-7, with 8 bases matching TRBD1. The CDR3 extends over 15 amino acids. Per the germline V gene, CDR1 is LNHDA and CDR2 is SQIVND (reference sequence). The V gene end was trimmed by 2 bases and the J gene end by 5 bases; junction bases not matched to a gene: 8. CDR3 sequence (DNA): TGTGCCAGTAGTATATTCCTGGACAGGGTCCACGAGCAGTACTTC. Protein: CASSIFLDRVHEQYF.

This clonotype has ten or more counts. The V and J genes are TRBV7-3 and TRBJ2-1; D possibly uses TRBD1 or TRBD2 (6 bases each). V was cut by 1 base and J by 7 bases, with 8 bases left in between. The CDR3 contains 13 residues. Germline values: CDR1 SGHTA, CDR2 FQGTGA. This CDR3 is CASSLIGGNEQFF. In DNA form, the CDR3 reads TGTGCCAGCAGCTTAATAGGGGGGAATGAGCAGTTCTTC.

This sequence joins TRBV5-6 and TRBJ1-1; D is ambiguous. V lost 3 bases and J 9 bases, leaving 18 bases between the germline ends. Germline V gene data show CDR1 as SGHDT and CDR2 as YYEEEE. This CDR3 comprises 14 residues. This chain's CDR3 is CASSSAPQTRQAFF. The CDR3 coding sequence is TGTGCCAGCAGCTCCGCCCCCCAGACCCGGCAAGCTTTCTTT.

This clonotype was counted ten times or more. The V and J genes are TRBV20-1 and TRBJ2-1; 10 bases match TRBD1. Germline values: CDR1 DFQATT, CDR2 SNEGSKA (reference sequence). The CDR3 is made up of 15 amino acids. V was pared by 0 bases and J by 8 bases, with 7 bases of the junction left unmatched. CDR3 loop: CSARDRGTGAHEQFF. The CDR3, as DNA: TGCAGTGCTAGAGATCGCGGGACAGGGGCGCATGAGCAGTTCTTC.

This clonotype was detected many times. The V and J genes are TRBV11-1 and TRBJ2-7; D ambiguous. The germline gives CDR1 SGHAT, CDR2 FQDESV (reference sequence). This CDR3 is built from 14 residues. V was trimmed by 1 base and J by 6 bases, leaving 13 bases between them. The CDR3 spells CASSLEPLEPEQYF. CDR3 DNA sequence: TGTGCCAGCAGCTTAGAACCGCTGGAGCCCGAGCAGTACTTC.

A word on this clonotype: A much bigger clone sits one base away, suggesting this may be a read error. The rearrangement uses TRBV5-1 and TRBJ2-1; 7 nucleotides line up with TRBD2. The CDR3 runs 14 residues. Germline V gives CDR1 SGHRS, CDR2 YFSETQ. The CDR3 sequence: CASSLGLAKNIRYF. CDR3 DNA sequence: TGCGCCAGCAGCTTGGGACTAGCCAAAAACATTCGGTACTTC.

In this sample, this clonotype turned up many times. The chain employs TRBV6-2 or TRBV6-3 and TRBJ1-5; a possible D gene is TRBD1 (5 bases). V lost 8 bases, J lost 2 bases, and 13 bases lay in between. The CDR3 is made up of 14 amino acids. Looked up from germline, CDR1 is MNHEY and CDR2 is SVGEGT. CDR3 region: CASQGAGRNQPQHF. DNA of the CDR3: TGTGCCAGCCAGGGTGCAGGTCGCAATCAGCCCCAGCATTTT.

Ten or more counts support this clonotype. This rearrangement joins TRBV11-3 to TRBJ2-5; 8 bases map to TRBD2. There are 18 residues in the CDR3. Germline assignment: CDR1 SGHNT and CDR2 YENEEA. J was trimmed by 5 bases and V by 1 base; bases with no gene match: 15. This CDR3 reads CASSLGVTASGRRETQYF. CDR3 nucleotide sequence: TGTGCCAGCAGCTTAGGGGTGACTGCCAGCGGGAGACGTGAGACCCAGTACTTC.

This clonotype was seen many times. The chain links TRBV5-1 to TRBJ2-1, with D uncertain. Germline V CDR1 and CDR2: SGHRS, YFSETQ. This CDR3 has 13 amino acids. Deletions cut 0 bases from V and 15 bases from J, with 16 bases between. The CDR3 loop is CASSLAALSSAFF. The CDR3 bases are TGCGCCAGCAGCTTGGCCGCTCTCTCTTCAGCGTTCTTC.

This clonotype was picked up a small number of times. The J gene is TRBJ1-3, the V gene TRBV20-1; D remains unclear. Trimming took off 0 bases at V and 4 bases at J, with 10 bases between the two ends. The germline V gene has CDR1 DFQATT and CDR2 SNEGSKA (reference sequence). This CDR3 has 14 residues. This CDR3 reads CSARDAGVGNTIYF. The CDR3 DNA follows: TGCAGTGCTAGAGATGCCGGGGTCGGAAACACCATATATTTT.

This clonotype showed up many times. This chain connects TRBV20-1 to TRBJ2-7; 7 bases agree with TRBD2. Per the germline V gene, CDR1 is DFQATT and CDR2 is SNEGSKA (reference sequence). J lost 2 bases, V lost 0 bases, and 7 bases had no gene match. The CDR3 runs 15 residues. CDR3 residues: CSARDQTGGAYEQYF. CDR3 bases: TGCAGTGCTAGAGATCAAACGGGGGGTGCCTACGAGCAGTACTTC.

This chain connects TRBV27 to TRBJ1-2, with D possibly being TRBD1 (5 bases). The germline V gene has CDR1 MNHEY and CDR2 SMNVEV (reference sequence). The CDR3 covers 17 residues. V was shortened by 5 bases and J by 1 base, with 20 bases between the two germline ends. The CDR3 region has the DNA TGTGCCAGCAGTGTTGGACCCGGGTGGGGGGATAACTATGGCTACACCTTC. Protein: CASSVGPGWGDNYGYTF.

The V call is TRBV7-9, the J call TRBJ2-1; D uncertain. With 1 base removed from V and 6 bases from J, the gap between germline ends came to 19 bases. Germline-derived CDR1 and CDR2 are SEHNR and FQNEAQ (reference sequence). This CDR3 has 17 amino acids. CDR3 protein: CASSLGGGLTFGNEQFF. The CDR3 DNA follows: TGTGCCAGCAGCTTAGGGGGTGGGCTGACCTTCGGCAATGAGCAGTTCTTC.

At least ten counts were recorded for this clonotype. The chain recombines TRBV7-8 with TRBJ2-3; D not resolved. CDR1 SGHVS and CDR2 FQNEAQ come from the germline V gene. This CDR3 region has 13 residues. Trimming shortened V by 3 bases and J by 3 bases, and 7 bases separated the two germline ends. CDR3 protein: CASSLGRTDTQYF. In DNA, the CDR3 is TGTGCCAGCAGCTTGGGCCGGACAGATACGCAGTATTTT.

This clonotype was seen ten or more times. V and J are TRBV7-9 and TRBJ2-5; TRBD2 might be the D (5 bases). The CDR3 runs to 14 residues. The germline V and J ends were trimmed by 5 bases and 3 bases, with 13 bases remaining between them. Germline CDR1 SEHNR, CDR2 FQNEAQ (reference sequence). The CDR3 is CASSPEDWEETQYF. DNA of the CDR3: TGTGCCAGCAGCCCAGAGGACTGGGAAGAGACCCAGTACTTC.

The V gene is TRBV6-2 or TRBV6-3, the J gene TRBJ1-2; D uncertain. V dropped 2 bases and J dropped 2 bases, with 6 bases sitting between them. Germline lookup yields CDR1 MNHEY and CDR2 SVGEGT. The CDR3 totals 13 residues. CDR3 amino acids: CASSYEWNYGYTF. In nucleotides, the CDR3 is TGTGCCAGCAGTTACGAGTGGAACTATGGCTACACCTTC.

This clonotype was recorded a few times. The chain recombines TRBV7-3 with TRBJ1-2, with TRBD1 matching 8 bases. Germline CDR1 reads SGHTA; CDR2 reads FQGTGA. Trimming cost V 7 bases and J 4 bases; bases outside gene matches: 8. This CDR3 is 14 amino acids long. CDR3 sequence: CASTPQGAGYGYTF. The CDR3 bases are TGTGCCAGCACCCCCCAGGGGGCAGGCTATGGCTACACCTTC.